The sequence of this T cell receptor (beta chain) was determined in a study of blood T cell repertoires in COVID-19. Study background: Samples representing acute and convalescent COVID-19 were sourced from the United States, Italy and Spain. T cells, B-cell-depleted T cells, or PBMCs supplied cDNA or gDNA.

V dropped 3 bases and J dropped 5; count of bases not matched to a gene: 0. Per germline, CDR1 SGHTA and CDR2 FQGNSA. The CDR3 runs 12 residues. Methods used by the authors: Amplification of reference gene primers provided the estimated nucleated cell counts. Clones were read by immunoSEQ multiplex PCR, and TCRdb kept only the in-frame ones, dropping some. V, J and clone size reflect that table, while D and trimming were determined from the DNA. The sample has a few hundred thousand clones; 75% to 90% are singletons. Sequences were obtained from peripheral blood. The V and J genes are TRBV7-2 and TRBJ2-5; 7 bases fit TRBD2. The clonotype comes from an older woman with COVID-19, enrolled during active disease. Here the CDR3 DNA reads TGTGCCAGCAGCTTCGGGGGGGAGACCCAGTACTTC. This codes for CASSFGGETQYF.